Listed below are T cell receptor beta chains from one sample, sequenced in a study of cytotoxic CD8 clonotypes in ibrutinib-treated CLL. The data were produced by immunoSEQ multiplex PCR, yet TCRdb's version contains in-frame clones alone and is incomplete. Found here are about 40,000 clones, about 70% of them singletons; the top ten hold roughly a tenth. The source was PBMCs, collected at disease progression, from a patient treated with ibrutinib. The receptors originated from a human donor with chronic lymphocytic leukemia. Each CDR3 is given with its conserved first and last residue. A D gene is named only where the DNA matches it firmly.

CDR3aa: CASSLGTGGMWGTDTQYF
v_gene: TRBV11-2
d_gene: TRBD1
j_gene: TRBJ2-3

CDR3aa: CASSSGQGQQPQHF
v_gene: TRBV5-1
d_gene: TRBD1
j_gene: TRBJ1-5

CDR3aa: CAWSRVEGQPQHF
v_gene: TRBV30
d_gene: NA
j_gene: TRBJ1-5

CDR3aa: CASSQLGLLAGGDEQFF
v_gene: TRBV4-1
d_gene: TRBD2
j_gene: TRBJ2-1

CDR3aa: CASSTGGYEQYF
v_gene: TRBV6-1
d_gene: NA
j_gene: TRBJ2-7

CDR3aa: CASSLRGGYQETQYF
v_gene: TRBV9
d_gene: NA
j_gene: TRBJ2-5

CDR3aa: CASGLAGADTQYF
v_gene: TRBV7-7
d_gene: TRBD2
j_gene: TRBJ2-3

CDR3aa: CASSIGRLRDEQFF
v_gene: TRBV19
d_gene: NA
j_gene: TRBJ2-1

CDR3aa: CASSKQDRVVGEQFF
v_gene: TRBV21-1
d_gene: NA
j_gene: TRBJ2-1

CDR3aa: CASDGQGGSQPQHF
v_gene: TRBV18
d_gene: TRBD1
j_gene: TRBJ1-5

CDR3aa: CASSLEGIGANVLTF
v_gene: TRBV5-1
d_gene: NA
j_gene: TRBJ2-6

CDR3aa: CASRISGRSTDTQYF
v_gene: TRBV6-5
d_gene: TRBD2
j_gene: TRBJ2-3

CDR3aa: CASRDGGTLYGYTF
v_gene: TRBV27
d_gene: NA
j_gene: TRBJ1-2

CDR3aa: CASSSAGTFTGELFF
v_gene: TRBV4-2
d_gene: NA
j_gene: TRBJ2-2

CDR3aa: CASSLGVSGRGAYNEQFF
v_gene: TRBV5-1
d_gene: TRBD2
j_gene: TRBJ2-1

CDR3aa: CASSPTSGRAPPQYF
v_gene: TRBV5-4
d_gene: TRBD2
j_gene: TRBJ2-7

CDR3aa: CASSLTGTANEKLFF
v_gene: TRBV5-1
d_gene: TRBD1
j_gene: TRBJ1-4